This T cell receptor (beta chain) was identified during a study of cytomegalovirus exposure and HLA in healthy donors. Likely unrecorded immune exposures existed in these nominally healthy donors. In regard to this clone: Its antigen is as yet unknown.

Study conclusions and caveats: With high specificity and sensitivity, the classifier reportedly diagnosed cytomegalovirus status. Researchers counted 164 TCR beta chains as cytomegalovirus-associated. Later analysis reportedly placed an Asian-associated ancestry cluster below the approximately 700-donor mean in N-insertions.

Germline V gene sequence: CDR1 SGHNT, CDR2 YYREEE (reference sequence). The CDR3 has 15 residues. J was trimmed by 5 bases and V by 4 bases; bases with no gene match: 8. Both 60 Vbeta primers and 13 Jbeta primers went into the PCR. Sequenced by immunoSEQ multiplex PCR; TCRdb stores in-frame clones only, minus some. The sample includes 150,000 or so clones, about 80% of them seen just once. This sequence was found in a man aged 35 to 55 in good health and CMV-seropositive. The chain links TRBV5-4 to TRBJ1-3; TRBD1 aligns across 8 bases. The sample comprised PBMCs. CDR3 in amino acids: CASSGGQALRNTIYF. The CDR3 DNA follows: TGTGCCAGCAGCGGGGGACAGGCCCTCCGAAACACCATATATTTT.